This T cell receptor (beta chain) was sequenced for a study of T-cell reconstitution after alpha-beta-depleted transplantation in children. This sample's TCRbeta library carried unique molecular identifier barcodes. Via MiXCR, TCRdb re-called the PCR reads, giving one row per CDR3 protein. The profile shows 400,000 to 550,000 distinct CDR3 sequences, more than 9% of them singletons. This clonotype has a count of ten or more. Its antigen is not known. Germline CDR1 reads LGHNA; CDR2 reads YSLEER. The CDR3 is 16 amino acids. V gave up 0 bases and J gave up 4 bases; unmatched junction bases: 6. Study-level points and caveats: Once a year had passed after transplant, T-cell counts and diversity came mostly from newly produced T cells. The study traced high day-60 TCRbeta diversity in some patients to surviving recipient T cells and thymic progenitors. In patients about two months after transplant, alpha-beta T cells reportedly arose from several hundred expanded graft clones.

V gene TRBV4-3 combines with J gene TRBJ2-1, with 7 bases lining up with TRBD2. The TCR was taken from a child aged 2 to 15 with inherited bone marrow failure, due to receive a stem cell transplant. Sequenced here: PBMCs, sampled before TCRalphabeta/CD19-depleted stem cell transplant. CDR3 loop: CASSQDRSGAYNEQFF. In nucleotides, the CDR3 is TGCGCCAGCAGCCAAGATAGAAGCGGGGCTTACAATGAGCAGTTCTTC.